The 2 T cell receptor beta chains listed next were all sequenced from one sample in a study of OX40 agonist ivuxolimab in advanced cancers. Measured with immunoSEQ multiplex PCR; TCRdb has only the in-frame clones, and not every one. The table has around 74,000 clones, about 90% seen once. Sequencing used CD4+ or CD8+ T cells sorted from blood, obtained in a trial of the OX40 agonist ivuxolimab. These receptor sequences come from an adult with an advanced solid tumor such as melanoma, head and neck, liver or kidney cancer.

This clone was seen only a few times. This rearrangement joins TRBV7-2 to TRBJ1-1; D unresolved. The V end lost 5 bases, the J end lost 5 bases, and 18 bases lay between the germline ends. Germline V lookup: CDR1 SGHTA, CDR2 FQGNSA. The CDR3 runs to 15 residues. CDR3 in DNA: TGTGCCAGCAGCCAAGAGAGGGTCCCTACGACTGAAGCTTTCTTT. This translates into CASSQERVPTTEAFF. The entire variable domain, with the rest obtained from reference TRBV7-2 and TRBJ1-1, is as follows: GAGVSQSPSNKVTEKGKDVELRCDPISGHTALYWYRQSLGQGLEFLIYFQGNSAPDKSGLPSDRFSAERTGGSVSTLTIQRTQQEDSAVYLCASSQERVPTTEAFFGQGTRLTVV.

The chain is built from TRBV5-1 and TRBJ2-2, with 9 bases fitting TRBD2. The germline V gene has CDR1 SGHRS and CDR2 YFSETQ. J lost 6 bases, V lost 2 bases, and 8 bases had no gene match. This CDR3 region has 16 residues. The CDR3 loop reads CASSLIAGDSSGELFF. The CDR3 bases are TGCGCCAGCAGCTTAATAGCGGGAGATAGTTCCGGGGAGCTGTTTTTT.